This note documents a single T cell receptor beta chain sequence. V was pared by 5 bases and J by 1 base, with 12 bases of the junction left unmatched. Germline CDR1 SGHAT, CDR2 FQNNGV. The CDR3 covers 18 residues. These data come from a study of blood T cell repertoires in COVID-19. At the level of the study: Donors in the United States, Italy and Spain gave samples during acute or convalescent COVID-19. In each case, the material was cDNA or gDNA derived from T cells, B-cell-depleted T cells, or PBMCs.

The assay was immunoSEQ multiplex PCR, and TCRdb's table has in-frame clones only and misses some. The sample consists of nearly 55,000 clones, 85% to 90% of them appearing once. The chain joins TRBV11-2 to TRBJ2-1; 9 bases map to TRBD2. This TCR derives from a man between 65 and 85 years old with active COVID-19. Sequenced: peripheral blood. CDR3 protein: CASSRRGLRGGSYNEQFF. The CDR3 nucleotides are TGTGCCAGCAGCCGTAGGGGATTGCGGGGGGGTTCCTACAATGAGCAGTTCTTC.